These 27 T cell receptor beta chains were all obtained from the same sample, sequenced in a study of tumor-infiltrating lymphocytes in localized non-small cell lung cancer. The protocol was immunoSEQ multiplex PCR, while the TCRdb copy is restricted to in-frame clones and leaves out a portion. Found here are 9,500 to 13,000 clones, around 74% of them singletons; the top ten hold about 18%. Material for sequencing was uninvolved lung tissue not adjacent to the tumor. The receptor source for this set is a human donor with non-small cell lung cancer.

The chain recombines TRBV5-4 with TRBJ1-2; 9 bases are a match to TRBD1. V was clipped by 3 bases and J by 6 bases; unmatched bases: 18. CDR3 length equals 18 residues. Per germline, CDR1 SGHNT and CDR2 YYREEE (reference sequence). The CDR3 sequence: CASSSGTFARTGVDGYTF. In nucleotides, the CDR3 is TGTGCCAGCAGCTCAGGCACGTTCGCCAGGACAGGGGTCGATGGCTACACCTTC. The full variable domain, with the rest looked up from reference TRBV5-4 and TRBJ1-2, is ETGVTQSPTHLIKTRGQQVTLRCSSQSGHNTVSWYQQALGQGPQFIFQYYREEENGRGNFPPRFSGLQFPNYSSELNVNALELDDSALYLCASSSGTFARTGVDGYTFGSGTRLTVV.

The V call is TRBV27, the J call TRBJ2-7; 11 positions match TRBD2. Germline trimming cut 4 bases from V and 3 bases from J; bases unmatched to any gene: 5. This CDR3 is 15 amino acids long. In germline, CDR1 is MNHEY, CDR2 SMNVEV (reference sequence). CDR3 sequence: CASSYGLAGGYEQYF. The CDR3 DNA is TGTGCCAGCAGTTACGGACTAGCGGGCGGCTACGAGCAGTACTTC.

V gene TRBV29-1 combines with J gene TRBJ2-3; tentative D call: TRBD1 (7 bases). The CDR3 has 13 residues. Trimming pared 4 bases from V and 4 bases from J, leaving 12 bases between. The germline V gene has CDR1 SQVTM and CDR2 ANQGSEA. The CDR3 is CSVGRGLADTQYF. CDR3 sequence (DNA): TGCAGCGTTGGGAGGGGGCTCGCAGATACGCAGTATTTT.

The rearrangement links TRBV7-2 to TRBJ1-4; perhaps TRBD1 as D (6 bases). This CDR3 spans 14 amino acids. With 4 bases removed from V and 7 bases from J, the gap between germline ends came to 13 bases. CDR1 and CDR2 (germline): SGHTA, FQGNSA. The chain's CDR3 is CASSSRGGVEKLFF. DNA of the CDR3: TGTGCCAGCAGCTCCAGGGGAGGGGTTGAAAAACTGTTTTTT.

Written as DNA, the CDR3 is TGTGCCAGCAGCTTATTATCGAGCGGGAGGACCACAGATACGCAGTATTTT. Protein product: CASSLLSSGRTTDTQYF. The rearrangement joins TRBV13 to TRBJ2-3; 9 bases align to TRBD2. Losses at the gene ends were 2 bases for V and 2 bases for J; bases not matched to a gene: 8. This CDR3 has 17 amino acids. Looked up from germline, CDR1 is PRHDT and CDR2 is FYEKMQ (reference sequence).

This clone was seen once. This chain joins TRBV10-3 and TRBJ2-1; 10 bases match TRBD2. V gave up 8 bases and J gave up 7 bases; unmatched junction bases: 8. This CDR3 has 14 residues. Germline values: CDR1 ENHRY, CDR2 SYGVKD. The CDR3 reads CAISTGTSANEQFF. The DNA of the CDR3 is TGTGCCATCTCGACCGGGACTAGCGCTAATGAGCAGTTCTTC.

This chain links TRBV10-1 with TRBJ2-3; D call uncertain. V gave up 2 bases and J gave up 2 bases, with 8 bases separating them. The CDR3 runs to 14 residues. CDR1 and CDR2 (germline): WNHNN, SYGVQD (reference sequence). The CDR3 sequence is CASSEKGPTDTQYF. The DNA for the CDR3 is TGCGCCAGCAGTGAGAAAGGGCCCACAGATACGCAGTATTTT.

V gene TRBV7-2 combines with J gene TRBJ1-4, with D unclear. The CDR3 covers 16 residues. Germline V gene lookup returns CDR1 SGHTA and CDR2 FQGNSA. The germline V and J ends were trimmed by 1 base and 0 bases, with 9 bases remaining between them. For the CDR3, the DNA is TGTGCCAGCAGCTTAGGTTTCGTCACAACTAATGAAAAACTGTTTTTT. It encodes CASSLGFVTTNEKLFF.

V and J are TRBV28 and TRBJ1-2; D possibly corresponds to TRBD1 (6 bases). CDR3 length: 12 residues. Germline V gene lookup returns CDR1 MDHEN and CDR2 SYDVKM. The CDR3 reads CATGGGGYGYTF. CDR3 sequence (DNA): TGTGCTACCGGGGGGGGCGGCTATGGCTACACCTTC.

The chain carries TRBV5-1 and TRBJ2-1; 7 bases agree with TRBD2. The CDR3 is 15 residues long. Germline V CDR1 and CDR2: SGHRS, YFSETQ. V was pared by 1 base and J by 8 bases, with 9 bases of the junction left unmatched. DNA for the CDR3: TGCGCCAGCAGCTTGAACGGCGGGAGTTTAGATGAGCAGTTCTTC. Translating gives CASSLNGGSLDEQFF.

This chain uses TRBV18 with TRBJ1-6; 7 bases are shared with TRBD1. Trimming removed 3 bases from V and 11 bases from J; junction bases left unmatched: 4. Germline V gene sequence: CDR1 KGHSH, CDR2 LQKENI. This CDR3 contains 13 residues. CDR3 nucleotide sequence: TGTGCCAGCTCACCCGGACAGGACCCACCCCTCCACTTT. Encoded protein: CASSPGQDPPLHF.

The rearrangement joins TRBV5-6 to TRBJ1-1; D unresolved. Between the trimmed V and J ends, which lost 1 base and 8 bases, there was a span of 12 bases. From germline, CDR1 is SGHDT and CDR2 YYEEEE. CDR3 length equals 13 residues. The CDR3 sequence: CASSLMLVGEAFF. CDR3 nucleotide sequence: TGTGCCAGCAGCTTGATGTTGGTGGGCGAAGCTTTCTTT. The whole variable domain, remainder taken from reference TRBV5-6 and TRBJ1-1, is DAGVTQSPTHLIKTRGQQVTLRCSPKSGHDTVSWYQQALGQGPQFIFQYYEEEERQRGNFPDRFSGHQFPNYSSELNVNALLLGDSALYLCASSLMLVGEAFFGQGTRLTVV.

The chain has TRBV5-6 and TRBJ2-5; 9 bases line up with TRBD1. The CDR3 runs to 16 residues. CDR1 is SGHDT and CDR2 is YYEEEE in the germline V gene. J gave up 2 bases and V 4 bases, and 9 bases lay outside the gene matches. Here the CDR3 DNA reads TGTGCCAGCAGCGGGGAAGGGACAGGGAGACAAGAGACCCAGTACTTC. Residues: CASSGEGTGRQETQYF.

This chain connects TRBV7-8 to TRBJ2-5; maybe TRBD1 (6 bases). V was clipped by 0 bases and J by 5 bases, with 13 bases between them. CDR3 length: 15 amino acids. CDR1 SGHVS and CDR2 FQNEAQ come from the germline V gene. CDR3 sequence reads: CASSLAQGRGETQYF. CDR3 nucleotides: TGTGCCAGCAGCTTAGCTCAGGGCAGGGGTGAGACCCAGTACTTC.

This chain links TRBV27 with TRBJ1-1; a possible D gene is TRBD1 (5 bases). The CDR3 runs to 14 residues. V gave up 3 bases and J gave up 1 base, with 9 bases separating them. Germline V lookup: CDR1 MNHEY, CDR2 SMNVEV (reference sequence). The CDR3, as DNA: TGTGCCAGCAGTTTTTTGGGGGGGAACACTGAAGCTTTCTTT. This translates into CASSFLGGNTEAFF.

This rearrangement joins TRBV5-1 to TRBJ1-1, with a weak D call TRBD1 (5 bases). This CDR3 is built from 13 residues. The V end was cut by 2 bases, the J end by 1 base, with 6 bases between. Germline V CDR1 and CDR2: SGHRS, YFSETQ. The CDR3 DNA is TGCGCCAGCAGCTTTGGGGGGAACACTGAAGCTTTCTTT. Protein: CASSFGGNTEAFF.

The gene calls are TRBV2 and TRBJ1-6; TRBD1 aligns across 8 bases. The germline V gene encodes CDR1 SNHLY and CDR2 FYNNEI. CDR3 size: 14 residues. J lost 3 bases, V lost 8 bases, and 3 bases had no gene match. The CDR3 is CASRTGFYNSPLHF. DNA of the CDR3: TGTGCCAGCCGGACAGGGTTCTATAATTCACCCCTCCACTTT. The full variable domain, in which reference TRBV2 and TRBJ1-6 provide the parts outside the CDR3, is EPEVTQTPSHQVTQMGQEVILRCVPISNHLYFYWYRQILGQKVEFLVSFYNNEISEKSEIFDDQFSVERPDGSNFTLKIRSTKLEDSAMYFCASRTGFYNSPLHFGNGTRLTVT.

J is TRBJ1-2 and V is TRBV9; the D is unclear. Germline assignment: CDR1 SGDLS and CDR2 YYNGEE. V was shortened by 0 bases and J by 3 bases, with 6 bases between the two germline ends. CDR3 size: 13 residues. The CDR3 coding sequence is TGTGCCAGCAGCGTAGCACAACACTATGGCTACACCTTC. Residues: CASSVAQHYGYTF.

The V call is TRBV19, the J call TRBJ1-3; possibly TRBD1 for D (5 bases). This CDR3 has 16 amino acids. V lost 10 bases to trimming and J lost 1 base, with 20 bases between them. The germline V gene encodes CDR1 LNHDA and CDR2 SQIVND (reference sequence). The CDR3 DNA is TGTGCCAATTTACCCTGGAGCGGGGCTTCTGGAAACACCATATATTTT. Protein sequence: CANLPWSGASGNTIYF.

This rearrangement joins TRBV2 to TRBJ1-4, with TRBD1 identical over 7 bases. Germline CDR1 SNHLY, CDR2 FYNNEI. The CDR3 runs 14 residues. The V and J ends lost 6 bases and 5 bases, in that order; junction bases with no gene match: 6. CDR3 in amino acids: CASRPGTDNEKLFF. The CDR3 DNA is TGTGCCAGCAGGCCCGGGACAGACAATGAAAAACTGTTTTTT.

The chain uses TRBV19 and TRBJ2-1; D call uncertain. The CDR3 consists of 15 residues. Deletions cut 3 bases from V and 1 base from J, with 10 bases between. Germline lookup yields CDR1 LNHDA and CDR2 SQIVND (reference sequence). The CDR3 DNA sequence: TGTGCCAGTAGTATGCGATTTAGTTCCTACAATGAGCAGTTCTTC. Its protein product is CASSMRFSSYNEQFF.

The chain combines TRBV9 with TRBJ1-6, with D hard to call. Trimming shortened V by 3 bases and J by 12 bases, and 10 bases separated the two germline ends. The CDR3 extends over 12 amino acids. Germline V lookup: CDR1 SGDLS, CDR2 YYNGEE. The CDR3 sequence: CASSATGIPLHF. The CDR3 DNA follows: TGTGCCAGCAGCGCCACGGGTATACCCCTCCACTTT.

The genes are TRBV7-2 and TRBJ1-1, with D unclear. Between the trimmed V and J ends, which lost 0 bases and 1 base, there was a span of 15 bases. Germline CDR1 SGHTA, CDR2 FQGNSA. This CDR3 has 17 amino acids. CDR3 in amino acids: CASSLALGQDRNTEAFF. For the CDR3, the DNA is TGTGCCAGCAGCTTAGCGCTTGGCCAAGATCGGAACACTGAAGCTTTCTTT.

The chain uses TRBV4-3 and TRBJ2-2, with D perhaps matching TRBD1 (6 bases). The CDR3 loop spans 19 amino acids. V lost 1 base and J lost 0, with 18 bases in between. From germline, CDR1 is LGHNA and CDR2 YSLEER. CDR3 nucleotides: TGCGCCAGCAGCCAAGGTACAGGGAAGGGGACCGCGAACACCGGGGAGCTGTTTTTT. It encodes CASSQGTGKGTANTGELFF.

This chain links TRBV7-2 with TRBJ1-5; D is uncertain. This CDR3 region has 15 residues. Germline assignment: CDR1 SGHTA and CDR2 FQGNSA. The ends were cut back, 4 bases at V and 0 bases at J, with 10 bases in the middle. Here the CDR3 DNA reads TGTGCCAGCAGCTCCGTCTCGGTTAGCAATCAGCCCCAGCATTTT. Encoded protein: CASSSVSVSNQPQHF.

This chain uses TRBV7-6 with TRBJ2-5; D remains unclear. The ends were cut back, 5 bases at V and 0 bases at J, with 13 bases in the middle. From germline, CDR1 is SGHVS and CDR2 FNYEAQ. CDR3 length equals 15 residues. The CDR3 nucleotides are TGTGCCAGCAGCCGAAAGGGAAGCTACCAAGAGACCCAGTACTTC. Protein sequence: CASSRKGSYQETQYF.

The CDR3 nucleotides read TGTGCCAGCAGCGTAGCTGTGGATTACACTGAAGCTTTCTTT. Protein product: CASSVAVDYTEAFF. This chain connects TRBV9 to TRBJ1-1; no definite D call. Trimming shortened V by 0 bases and J by 3 bases, and 9 bases separated the two germline ends. Germline V lookup: CDR1 SGDLS, CDR2 YYNGEE. The CDR3 has 14 amino acids.